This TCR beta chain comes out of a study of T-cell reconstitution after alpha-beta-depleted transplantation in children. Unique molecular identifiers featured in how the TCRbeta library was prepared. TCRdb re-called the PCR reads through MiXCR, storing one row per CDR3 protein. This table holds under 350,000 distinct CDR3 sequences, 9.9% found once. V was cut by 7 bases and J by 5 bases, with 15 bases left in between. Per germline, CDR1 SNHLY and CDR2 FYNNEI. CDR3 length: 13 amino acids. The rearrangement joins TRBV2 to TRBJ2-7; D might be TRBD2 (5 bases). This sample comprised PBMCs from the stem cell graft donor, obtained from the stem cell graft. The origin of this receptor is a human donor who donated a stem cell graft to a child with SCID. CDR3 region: CASKPGVLDEQYF. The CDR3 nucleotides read TGTGCCAGCAAACCCGGGGTCCTCGACGAGCAGTACTTC.